A selection of T cell receptor beta chains follows, all from one sample in a study of radiation and T cells in renal cell carcinoma. TCRdb's copy holds only in-frame clones and misses some; the assay was immunoSEQ multiplex PCR. The sample holds some 95,000 clones, around nine tenths seen once. Sequencing was performed on blood, taken from a patient whose treatment included radiotherapy and nephrectomy. These receptors were collected from a man aged 50-60 years with renal cell carcinoma. CDR3s include the opening cysteine and the closing phenylalanine or tryptophan. D genes are given only for firm matches. Expanded clones are given a class, and other clones once, few, many or no size at all.

clone size: .
D gene: TRBD1
V gene: TRBV10-2
J gene: TRBJ1-3
CDR3 DNA: TGCGCCCGCAGACGTCCCGGGACAGGGGCCGGAAACACCATATATTTT
CDR3 protein: CARRRPGTGAGNTIYF

clone size: .
D gene: .
V gene: TRBV7-2
J gene: TRBJ2-7
CDR3 DNA: TGTGCCAGCAGCTTAGGTGTGGAACCCTACGAGCAGTACTTC
CDR3 protein: CASSLGVEPYEQYF

clone size: .
D gene: TRBD1
V gene: TRBV5-1
J gene: TRBJ2-5
CDR3 DNA: TGCGCCAGCAGCGCCGGGACAGTTCTGGAGACCCAGTACTTC
CDR3 protein: CASSAGTVLETQYF

clone size: .
D gene: .
V gene: TRBV5-8
J gene: TRBJ2-5
CDR3 DNA: TGTGCCAGCAGCCGACAGATTCAAGAGACCCAGTACTTC
CDR3 protein: CASSRQIQETQYF

clone size: .
D gene: .
V gene: TRBV9
J gene: TRBJ2-5
CDR3 DNA: TGTGCCAGCAGCGTAGAAGGGGGCCAAGAGACCCAGTACTTC
CDR3 protein: CASSVEGGQETQYF

clone size: .
D gene: .
V gene: TRBV28
J gene: TRBJ2-2
CDR3 DNA: TGTGCCAGCAGTTCCCGAGGCAACGGGGAGCTGTTTTTT
CDR3 protein: CASSSRGNGELFF

clone size: .
D gene: TRBD2
V gene: TRBV9
J gene: TRBJ2-2
CDR3 DNA: TGTGCCAGCAGCGCTACGGGACTAGCGGGAACCGGGGAGCTGTTTTTT
CDR3 protein: CASSATGLAGTGELFF

clone size: .
D gene: .
V gene: TRBV14
J gene: TRBJ2-4
CDR3 DNA: TGTGCCAGCAGCCAGATGAACATTCAGTACTTC
CDR3 protein: CASSQMNIQYF

clone size: once
D gene: .
V gene: TRBV21-1
J gene: TRBJ1-6
CDR3 DNA: TGTGCCAGCAGCAAAGAGGTCCCAGGGGGTTTCCAGGGGGCGAGTAATTCACCCCTCCACTTT
CDR3 protein: CASSKEVPGGFQGASNSPLHF

clone size: .
D gene: .
V gene: TRBV4-1
J gene: TRBJ2-3
CDR3 DNA: TGCGCCAGCAGCCAAGAGCACCAGGCCCTGGGGGATACGCAGTATTTT
CDR3 protein: CASSQEHQALGDTQYF

clone size: once
D gene: .
V gene: TRBV5-4
J gene: TRBJ2-1
CDR3 DNA: TGTGCCAGCAGCCGTCAAGGTGGGAGCGGGCGTAATGAGCAGTTCTTC
CDR3 protein: CASSRQGGSGRNEQFF

clone size: once
D gene: TRBD1
V gene: TRBV6-1
J gene: TRBJ1-5
CDR3 DNA: TGTGCCAGTGGGACAGAGGGCTCTCAGCCCCAGCATTTT
CDR3 protein: CASGTEGSQPQHF

clone size: .
D gene: TRBD1
V gene: TRBV4-3
J gene: TRBJ2-7
CDR3 DNA: TGCGCCAGCAGCCAAACCGGGACAGGAGGAGGCGAGCAGTACTTC
CDR3 protein: CASSQTGTGGGEQYF

clone size: .
D gene: TRBD1
V gene: TRBV7-8
J gene: TRBJ2-3
CDR3 DNA: TGTGCCAGCAGCGACAGGGTCGGGAACACAGATACGCAGTATTTT
CDR3 protein: CASSDRVGNTDTQYF

clone size: .
D gene: .
V gene: TRBV5-1
J gene: TRBJ1-4
CDR3 DNA: TGCGCCAGCAGCATAGCGGGTCAGGGCCCGGGCGAAAAACTGTTTTTT
CDR3 protein: CASSIAGQGPGEKLFF

clone size: .
D gene: TRBD2
V gene: TRBV28
J gene: TRBJ2-5
CDR3 DNA: TGTGCCAGCAACGAGAGCGGGGCCGTTAAGGAGACCCAGTACTTC
CDR3 protein: CASNESGAVKETQYF

clone size: .
D gene: .
V gene: TRBV6-6
J gene: TRBJ1-3
CDR3 DNA: TGTGCCAGCAGACAGGAAAACACCATATATTTT
CDR3 protein: CASRQENTIYF

clone size: .
D gene: TRBD2
V gene: TRBV7-9
J gene: TRBJ2-2
CDR3 DNA: TGTGCCAGCCCGGGTAGCCGAGGGACTAGCGCGAACACCGGGGAGCTGTTTTTT
CDR3 protein: CASPGSRGTSANTGELFF

clone size: .
D gene: TRBD1
V gene: TRBV4-1
J gene: TRBJ1-5
CDR3 DNA: TGCGCCAGCAGCCAGGGGGACAGGGTCAATCAGCCCCAGCATTTT
CDR3 protein: CASSQGDRVNQPQHF

clone size: .
D gene: .
V gene: TRBV7-9
J gene: TRBJ2-5
CDR3 DNA: TGTGCCAGCAGGACTTTGCAAGAGACCCAGTACTTC
CDR3 protein: CASRTLQETQYF

clone size: .
D gene: .
V gene: TRBV19
J gene: TRBJ1-2
CDR3 DNA: TGTGCCAGTAGTAGCCTAGAGGCGTGGAACTATGGCTACACCTTC
CDR3 protein: CASSSLEAWNYGYTF

clone size: .
D gene: TRBD2
V gene: TRBV2
J gene: TRBJ2-7
CDR3 DNA: TGTGCCAGCAGCAGCCTCGCCGGGACTAGCGGGAGGACCTACGAGCAGTACTTC
CDR3 protein: CASSSLAGTSGRTYEQYF

clone size: .
D gene: .
V gene: TRBV7-2
J gene: TRBJ1-2
CDR3 DNA: TGTGCCAGCAGCTTATTCACGGCCGGCGAGGGCTACACCTTC
CDR3 protein: CASSLFTAGEGYTF

clone size: .
D gene: TRBD1
V gene: TRBV14
J gene: TRBJ1-1
CDR3 DNA: TGTGCCAGCAGCCAACCGACAGGGGCAGGGGCTGAAGCTTTCTTT
CDR3 protein: CASSQPTGAGAEAFF

clone size: .
D gene: .
V gene: TRBV6-1
J gene: TRBJ1-5
CDR3 DNA: TGTGCCAGCAGTGTCTCGGGGGAGGGCAATCAGCCCCAGCATTTT
CDR3 protein: CASSVSGEGNQPQHF

clone size: few
D gene: TRBD1
V gene: TRBV5-1
J gene: TRBJ2-1
CDR3 DNA: TGCGCCAGCTGCCAGGGGGACTCCTACAATGAGCAGTTCTTC
CDR3 protein: CASCQGDSYNEQFF

clone size: .
D gene: .
V gene: TRBV18
J gene: TRBJ1-5
CDR3 DNA: TGTGCCAGCTCACCCGAGAGGGTCGGCAATCAGCCCCAGCATTTT
CDR3 protein: CASSPERVGNQPQHF

clone size: .
D gene: .
V gene: TRBV18
J gene: TRBJ2-7
CDR3 DNA: TGTGCCAGCTCACCACGAGTGGATTCCGGGGTTCAAGGGCAGTACTTC
CDR3 protein: CASSPRVDSGVQGQYF

clone size: once
D gene: .
V gene: TRBV6-1
J gene: TRBJ1-1
CDR3 DNA: TGTGCCAGCAGTCTGGGTTGGAACACTGAAGCTTTCTTT
CDR3 protein: CASSLGWNTEAFF

clone size: .
D gene: TRBD1
V gene: TRBV11-3
J gene: TRBJ2-1
CDR3 DNA: TGTGCCAGCAGCCCCGGACAGGGGGGGCACAATGAGCAGTTCTTC
CDR3 protein: CASSPGQGGHNEQFF

clone size: .
D gene: .
V gene: TRBV28
J gene: TRBJ1-1
CDR3 DNA: TGTGCCAGCAGCTTATATTTGAACACTGAAGCTTTCTTT
CDR3 protein: CASSLYLNTEAFF

clone size: .
D gene: .
V gene: TRBV5-4
J gene: TRBJ1-1
CDR3 DNA: TGTGCCAGCAGCCCCTACCTTCGGGGGAGCACTGAAGCTTTCTTT
CDR3 protein: CASSPYLRGSTEAFF

clone size: .
D gene: .
V gene: TRBV30
J gene: TRBJ1-6
CDR3 DNA: TGTGCCTGGAGTGTACTTCCGACAGGCGTTTGGGATTCACCCCTCCACTTT
CDR3 protein: CAWSVLPTGVWDSPLHF

clone size: .
D gene: .
V gene: TRBV19
J gene: TRBJ2-3
CDR3 DNA: TGTGCCAGTAGTCTAGGGGGAGATACGCAGTATTTT
CDR3 protein: CASSLGGDTQYF

clone size: .
D gene: .
V gene: TRBV12-5
J gene: TRBJ2-2
CDR3 DNA: TGTGCTAGTGGTTTACACCGGACCGGGGAGCTGTTTTTT
CDR3 protein: CASGLHRTGELFF

clone size: once
D gene: .
V gene: TRBV11-2
J gene: TRBJ1-1
CDR3 DNA: TGTGCCAGCAGCTTATACAGGGCGGTGGGATCTGAAGCTTTCTTT
CDR3 protein: CASSLYRAVGSEAFF

clone size: .
D gene: .
V gene: TRBV28
J gene: TRBJ1-2
CDR3 DNA: TGTGCCAGCAGTCCCGCCACAGCTAACTATGGCTACACCTTC
CDR3 protein: CASSPATANYGYTF

clone size: .
D gene: .
V gene: TRBV15
J gene: TRBJ1-5
CDR3 DNA: TGTGCCACCAGCTCGACAGGAGACTCCCTAAATCAGCCCCAGCATTTT
CDR3 protein: CATSSTGDSLNQPQHF

clone size: .
D gene: TRBD1
V gene: TRBV30
J gene: TRBJ2-5
CDR3 DNA: TGTGCCTGGAGTGGGACAGGGTCGTGGGAGACCCAGTACTTC
CDR3 protein: CAWSGTGSWETQYF

clone size: .
D gene: TRBD1
V gene: TRBV5-1
J gene: TRBJ2-2
CDR3 DNA: TGCGCCAGCAGCACGGGACAGTCGAACACCGGGGAGCTGTTTTTT
CDR3 protein: CASSTGQSNTGELFF

clone size: .
D gene: .
V gene: TRBV4-3
J gene: TRBJ2-5
CDR3 DNA: TGCGCCAGCAGCCAAGGGGTGGCAAAAACTCAAGAGACCCAGTACTTC
CDR3 protein: CASSQGVAKTQETQYF

clone size: .
D gene: TRBD1
V gene: TRBV9
J gene: TRBJ1-6
CDR3 DNA: TGTGCCAGCACCCGGGACAGGGGATCGCCCCTCCACTTT
CDR3 protein: CASTRDRGSPLHF

clone size: .
D gene: .
V gene: TRBV4-1
J gene: TRBJ1-5
CDR3 DNA: TGCGCCAGCAGCCAAGCGGGCATTTTAGAATGGGGCAATCAGCCCCAGCATTTT
CDR3 protein: CASSQAGILEWGNQPQHF

clone size: .
D gene: .
V gene: TRBV30
J gene: TRBJ2-7
CDR3 DNA: TGTGCCTGGAGTGCTGGGGGCTCCTACGAGCAGTACTTC
CDR3 protein: CAWSAGGSYEQYF

clone size: .
D gene: .
V gene: TRBV6-5
J gene: TRBJ2-7
CDR3 DNA: TGTGCCAGCAGTACTACGGCCCACTACGAGCAGTACTTC
CDR3 protein: CASSTTAHYEQYF

clone size: few
D gene: .
V gene: TRBV10-1
J gene: TRBJ1-5
CDR3 DNA: TGCGCCAGCAGTGATCCCGACCAGCCCCAGCATTTT
CDR3 protein: CASSDPDQPQHF

clone size: .
D gene: .
V gene: TRBV25-1
J gene: TRBJ2-3
CDR3 DNA: TGTGCCAGCAGTCCCCTTTATGGTAACACAGATACGCAGTATTTT
CDR3 protein: CASSPLYGNTDTQYF

clone size: .
D gene: .
V gene: TRBV6-6
J gene: TRBJ2-7
CDR3 DNA: TGTGCCAGCAGTTACCAGGTAGGGGGGTCCGAGCAGTACTTC
CDR3 protein: CASSYQVGGSEQYF

clone size: .
D gene: .
V gene: TRBV6-5
J gene: TRBJ2-7
CDR3 DNA: TGTGCCACAGGACCCGACGGCGAGCAGTACTTC
CDR3 protein: CATGPDGEQYF

clone size: once
D gene: .
V gene: TRBV30
J gene: TRBJ2-1
CDR3 DNA: TGTGCCTGGAGTGGAATCGGGTCAGATCAGTTCTTC
CDR3 protein: CAWSGIGSDQFF

clone size: .
D gene: TRBD2
V gene: TRBV9
J gene: TRBJ2-1
CDR3 DNA: TGTGCCAGCAGCGCGACTAGCGGGAATTGGAATGAGCAGTTCTTC
CDR3 protein: CASSATSGNWNEQFF

clone size: .
D gene: .
V gene: TRBV7-2
J gene: TRBJ2-7
CDR3 DNA: TGTGCCAGCAGCTTAGGGAGCGGGCAGTCCTACGAGCAGTACTTC
CDR3 protein: CASSLGSGQSYEQYF

clone size: .
D gene: TRBD1
V gene: TRBV6-5
J gene: TRBJ2-1
CDR3 DNA: TGTGCCAGCAGGACAGGGGGCGGATCCTACAATGAGCAGTTCTTC
CDR3 protein: CASRTGGGSYNEQFF

clone size: .
D gene: .
V gene: TRBV11-2
J gene: TRBJ1-1
CDR3 DNA: TGTGCCAGCAGCTTCACGGACAGCAACACTGAAGCTTTCTTT
CDR3 protein: CASSFTDSNTEAFF

clone size: few
D gene: .
V gene: TRBV5-8
J gene: TRBJ2-2
CDR3 DNA: TGTGCCAGCAGCCAAAAAACAGGGTTCGCCGGGGAGCTGTTTTTT
CDR3 protein: CASSQKTGFAGELFF

clone size: .
D gene: .
V gene: TRBV7-9
J gene: TRBJ2-5
CDR3 DNA: TGTGCCAGCAGCTTACTAGGCCAAGAGACCCAGTACTTC
CDR3 protein: CASSLLGQETQYF

clone size: .
D gene: .
V gene: TRBV2
J gene: TRBJ2-1
CDR3 DNA: TGTGCCAGCAGAGAGCGGCATAGCTCCTACAATGAGCAGTTCTTC
CDR3 protein: CASRERHSSYNEQFF